These 24 T cell receptor beta chains were all obtained from the same sample, sequenced in a study of cytomegalovirus exposure and HLA in healthy donors. Repertoires were generated with immunoSEQ multiplex PCR, while TCRdb's copy carries only in-frame clones and drops some. The sample comprises around 300,000 clones, 86% of which are singletons, and approximately 1% rests with the top ten. Sequencing was done on a sample of PBMCs. The source of these receptors is a woman aged 18 to 35 in good health and CMV-seronegative.

The V gene is TRBV7-6, the J gene TRBJ2-1; TRBD2 agrees at 12 bases. The CDR3 has 17 amino acids. Germline V gives CDR1 SGHVS, CDR2 FNYEAQ. With 1 base clipped from V and 5 bases from J, the junction kept 6 bases outside the gene matches. The CDR3 region has the DNA TGTGCCAGCAGCTTAGAATCAGGGACTAGCGGGCACAATGAGCAGTTCTTC. Its translation is CASSLESGTSGHNEQFF. The full variable domain, in which reference TRBV7-6 and TRBJ2-1 provide the parts outside the CDR3, is GAGVSQSPRYKVTKRGQDVALRCDPISGHVSLYWYRQALGQGPEFLTYFNYEAQQDKSGLPNDRFSAERPEGSISTLTIQRTEQRDSAMYRCASSLESGTSGHNEQFFGPGTRLTVL.

The chain links TRBV28 to TRBJ2-1, with TRBD2 matching over 10 bases. This CDR3 region has 17 residues. J gave up 2 bases and V 2 bases, and 6 bases lay outside the gene matches. Germline values: CDR1 MDHEN, CDR2 SYDVKM. The CDR3 protein is CASSLARLAGTYNEQFF. The CDR3 nucleotides are TGTGCCAGCAGTTTAGCGCGACTAGCGGGCACCTACAATGAGCAGTTCTTC. The full variable domain, completed using reference TRBV28 and TRBJ2-1, is DVKVTQSSRYLVKRTGEKVFLECVQDMDHENMFWYRQDPGLGLRLIYFSYDVKMKEKGDIPEGYSVSREKKERFSLILESASTNQTSMYLCASSLARLAGTYNEQFFGPGTRLTVL.

This clone was recorded once. The chain carries TRBV15 and TRBJ1-2, with D maybe TRBD1 (6 bases). V lost 0 bases to trimming and J lost 8 bases, with 22 bases between them. Germline values: CDR1 LNHNV, CDR2 YYDKDF (reference sequence). The CDR3 runs 17 residues. For the CDR3, the DNA is TGTGCCACCAGCAGAGATCCCCGGTGGCGGGGGGCGGAGGGCTACACCTTC. It encodes CATSRDPRWRGAEGYTF.

The chain joins TRBV6-4 to TRBJ2-3; D is perhaps TRBD2 (6 bases). Germline lookup yields CDR1 MRHNA and CDR2 SNTAGT. The V end was cut by 6 bases, the J end by 5 bases, with 15 bases between. The CDR3 length is 14 residues. As DNA, the CDR3 is TGTGCCAGCAGAAAAGGAGGGCTGGTAGATACGCAGTATTTT. This sequence encodes CASRKGGLVDTQYF.

This clone was recorded only once. The J gene is TRBJ1-2, the V gene TRBV27, with 7 positions matching TRBD1. With 4 bases clipped from V and 4 bases from J, the junction kept 9 bases outside the gene matches. Germline V gene sequence: CDR1 MNHEY, CDR2 SMNVEV (reference sequence). The CDR3 has 15 amino acids. The CDR3 region has the DNA TGTGCCAGCAGTTCACGGACAGGTTCGGGCTATGGCTACACCTTC. As protein: CASSSRTGSGYGYTF.

V usage is TRBV6-5 and J usage is TRBJ2-5; tentative D call: TRBD1 (5 bases). CDR3 length equals 12 residues. Per the germline V gene, CDR1 is MNHEY and CDR2 is SVGAGI. The V end lost 5 bases, the J end lost 4 bases, and 8 bases lay between the germline ends. DNA of the CDR3: TGTGCCAGCAGTAAAGGGGTAGAGACCCAGTACTTC. It translates to CASSKGVETQYF.

This rearrangement joins TRBV6-5 to TRBJ1-5, with D possibly matching TRBD1 (6 bases). This CDR3 region has 12 residues. Germline V gene sequence: CDR1 MNHEY, CDR2 SVGAGI. V was clipped by 6 bases and J by 7 bases, with 10 bases between them. CDR3 sequence (DNA): TGTGCCAGCAGAGATCAGGGGCAGCCCCAGCATTTT. This translates into CASRDQGQPQHF.

The V and J genes are TRBV5-1 and TRBJ2-1; D gene uncertain. The CDR3 is made up of 13 amino acids. Germline values: CDR1 SGHRS, CDR2 YFSETQ. Trimming took 1 base from V and 9 from J, leaving 11 bases between them. The CDR3 bases are TGCGCCAGCAGCTTGTACTTATCGGGTGAGCAGTTCTTC. Residues: CASSLYLSGEQFF. The full variable domain, in which reference TRBV5-1 and TRBJ2-1 provide the parts outside the CDR3, is KAGVTQTPRYLIKTRGQQVTLSCSPISGHRSVSWYQQTPGQGLQFLFEYFSETQRNKGNFPGRFSGRQFSNSRSEMNVSTLELGDSALYLCASSLYLSGEQFFGPGTRLTVL.

The rearrangement joins TRBV5-6 to TRBJ2-3, with TRBD2 matching over 11 bases. In germline, CDR1 is SGHDT, CDR2 YYEEEE. With 4 bases clipped from V and 6 bases from J, the junction kept 7 bases outside the gene matches. The CDR3 contains 15 residues. The CDR3 bases are TGTGCCAGCAGCCCTTGGACTAGCGGGTTGGATACGCAGTATTTT. Protein product: CASSPWTSGLDTQYF. Full variable domain (missing parts from reference TRBV5-6 and TRBJ2-3): DAGVTQSPTHLIKTRGQQVTLRCSPKSGHDTVSWYQQALGQGPQFIFQYYEEEERQRGNFPDRFSGHQFPNYSSELNVNALLLGDSALYLCASSPWTSGLDTQYFGPGTRLTVL.

J is TRBJ1-2 and V is TRBV6-5, with 7 bases lining up with TRBD1. Looked up from germline, CDR1 is MNHEY and CDR2 is SVGAGI. V dropped 4 bases and J dropped 3; count of bases not matched to a gene: 11. This CDR3 comprises 16 residues. The CDR3 is CASSFLDRVGHYGYTF. In DNA form, the CDR3 reads TGTGCCAGCAGTTTCCTCGACAGGGTGGGACACTATGGCTACACCTTC.

This chain links TRBV2 with TRBJ1-1, with a tentative D call TRBD1 (5 bases). CDR3 length equals 13 residues. Per germline, CDR1 SNHLY and CDR2 FYNNEI. Trimming stripped 4 bases from V and 4 bases from J, with 10 bases between. The CDR3 DNA follows: TGTGCCAGCAGTGGGGACGGGGGCACTGAAGCTTTCTTT. This translates into CASSGDGGTEAFF.

V gene TRBV11-3 combines with J gene TRBJ2-3; D is possibly TRBD2 (5 bases). This CDR3 region has 16 residues. The germline V gene has CDR1 SGHNT and CDR2 YENEEA. Trimming removed 5 bases at V and 1 base at J, with 16 bases between. The CDR3 DNA reads TGTGCCAGCAGCACTCCTGACTGGCGGGGCACAGATACGCAGTATTTT. This translates into CASSTPDWRGTDTQYF.

This clone was seen only a few times. The CDR3 loop reads CASRQASGNTIYF. In DNA form, the CDR3 reads TGTGCCAGTCGACAGGCATCGGGAAACACCATATATTTT. J is TRBJ1-3 and V is TRBV28; perhaps TRBD1 as D (6 bases). The length of the CDR3 is 13 residues. CDR1 MDHEN and CDR2 SYDVKM come from the germline V gene. V lost 9 bases, J lost 4 bases, and 13 bases lay in between.

V usage is TRBV7-8 and J usage is TRBJ2-3; 10 positions agree with TRBD2. The CDR3 spans 16 residues. Germline trimming cut 1 base from V and 4 bases from J; bases unmatched to any gene: 5. CDR1 is SGHVS, CDR2 FQNEAQ, per germline. CDR3 sequence (DNA): TGTGCCAGCAGCTTAGGGTCTAGCGGGAGCCCAGATACGCAGTATTTT. Translated: CASSLGSSGSPDTQYF.

The rearrangement links TRBV2 to TRBJ2-7; 8 bases agree with TRBD1. The CDR3 is made up of 14 amino acids. The germline V gene has CDR1 SNHLY and CDR2 FYNNEI. V was pared by 7 bases and J by 0 bases, with 5 bases of the junction left unmatched. CDR3 in amino acids: CASMRDRSSYEQYF. DNA for the CDR3: TGTGCCAGCATGCGGGACAGGAGCTCCTACGAGCAGTACTTC.

V and J are TRBV27 and TRBJ2-1, with 10 bases lining up with TRBD2. The germline gives CDR1 MNHEY, CDR2 SMNVEV (reference sequence). V was pared by 2 bases and J by 5 bases, with 6 bases of the junction left unmatched. This CDR3 has 16 amino acids. In nucleotides, the CDR3 is TGTGCCAGCAGTTTACCCCCACTAGCGGGAAACAATGAGCAGTTCTTC. Amino acids: CASSLPPLAGNNEQFF.

The chain is built from TRBV6-1 and TRBJ2-5; the match to TRBD1 covers 8 bases. From germline, CDR1 is MNHNS and CDR2 SASEGT. The CDR3 loop spans 17 amino acids. J gave up 4 bases and V 1 base, and 11 bases lay outside the gene matches. The CDR3: CASSEDPSDRGGETQYF. The DNA for the CDR3 is TGTGCCAGCAGTGAAGACCCCAGTGACAGGGGCGGAGAGACCCAGTACTTC.

The chain links TRBV14 to TRBJ1-2; D not certain. Germline lookup yields CDR1 SGHDN and CDR2 FVKESK. The CDR3 contains 14 residues. Trimming shortened V by 1 base and J by 8 bases, and 14 bases separated the two germline ends. The CDR3 region is CASSQVGGPEGYTF. Written as DNA, the CDR3 is TGTGCCAGCAGCCAAGTTGGCGGGCCGGAAGGCTACACCTTC. Filled out from reference TRBV14 and TRBJ1-2, the complete variable domain reads EAGVTQFPSHSVIEKGQTVTLRCDPISGHDNLYWYRRVMGKEIKFLLHFVKESKQDESGMPNNRFLAERTGGTYSTLKVQPAELEDSGVYFCASSQVGGPEGYTFGSGTRLTVV.

The rearrangement links TRBV18 to TRBJ1-5, with D unresolved. Trimming pared 3 bases from V and 3 bases from J, leaving 18 bases between. The CDR3 has 17 amino acids. Germline CDR1 KGHSH, CDR2 LQKENI. In nucleotides, the CDR3 is TGTGCCAGCTCACCTTTGCGGGTGCGGAATGACAATCAGCCCCAGCATTTT. Residues: CASSPLRVRNDNQPQHF.

The chain links TRBV5-4 to TRBJ2-7, with TRBD2 as a possible D gene (6 bases). The CDR3 spans 16 residues. Germline V gives CDR1 SGHNT, CDR2 YYREEE (reference sequence). Trimming removed 0 bases from V and 0 bases from J, with 13 bases in between. In DNA form, the CDR3 reads TGTGCCAGCAGCTTGGGGACGGGGGTCCTCTCCTACGAGCAGTACTTC. Translating gives CASSLGTGVLSYEQYF.

The rearrangement joins TRBV5-1 to TRBJ1-1; D is possibly TRBD1 (5 bases). Per the germline V gene, CDR1 is SGHRS and CDR2 is YFSETQ. This CDR3 contains 15 residues. Trimming removed 3 bases at V and 1 base at J, with 13 bases between. The CDR3: CASSSRAPGNTEAFF. DNA for the CDR3: TGCGCCAGCAGCTCCAGGGCCCCGGGGAACACTGAAGCTTTCTTT.

This clone was observed a single time. The V call is TRBV5-1, the J call TRBJ2-1, with D perhaps matching TRBD2 (6 bases). With 0 bases removed from V and 2 bases from J, the gap between germline ends came to 9 bases. The length of the CDR3 is 15 residues. CDR1 is SGHRS and CDR2 is YFSETQ in the germline V gene. The CDR3 sequence: CASSLAGVAYNEQFF. The CDR3 DNA sequence: TGCGCCAGCAGCTTGGCGGGAGTCGCCTACAATGAGCAGTTCTTC.

To note about this clone: Within the sample, other DNA sequences also encode this same CDR3. The chain employs TRBV6-5 and TRBJ1-1; TRBD1 agrees at 9 bases. V gave up 0 bases and J gave up 4 bases; unmatched junction bases: 0. The CDR3 loop spans 14 amino acids. Germline lookup yields CDR1 MNHEY and CDR2 SVGAGI. The CDR3 region is CASSYSTGGTEAFF. DNA of the CDR3: TGTGCCAGCAGTTACTCGACAGGGGGCACTGAAGCTTTCTTT.

The chain combines TRBV11-2 with TRBJ2-1; TRBD2 agrees at 9 bases. Looked up from germline, CDR1 is SGHAT and CDR2 is FQNNGV. The ends lost 10 bases at V and 0 bases at J; junction bases unmatched: 7. CDR3 length: 15 amino acids. As DNA, the CDR3 is TGTGCCATGGGTAGCGGGGGAAGCTCCTACAATGAGCAGTTCTTC. It yields the protein CAMGSGGSSYNEQFF.